This TCR beta chain derives from a study of response to subunit inactivated influenza vaccine. Study-wide results and caveats: Each seasonal influenza vaccination recruits few new T cells, the authors suggested.

Of note for this clonotype: What it recognizes is unknown.

MiXCR was run by TCRdb on the RT-PCR reads, yielding one entry per CDR3 protein. The sample has more than 250,000 distinct CDR3 sequences; around a fifth are singletons. V was clipped by 6 bases and J by 0 bases, with 14 bases between them. This CDR3 is 14 amino acids long. Germline V gives CDR1 DFQATT, CDR2 SNEGSKA (reference sequence). The clonotype comes from a man between 45 and 75 years old who received an inactivated influenza vaccine. Here the sequenced sample was PBMCs from blood, taken about 19 months after vaccination. V and J are TRBV20-1 and TRBJ1-1; D might be TRBD1 (6 bases). CDR3 sequence: CSATVRGVNTEAFF. For the CDR3, the DNA is TGCAGTGCCACAGTAAGGGGGGTGAACACTGAAGCTTTCTTT.